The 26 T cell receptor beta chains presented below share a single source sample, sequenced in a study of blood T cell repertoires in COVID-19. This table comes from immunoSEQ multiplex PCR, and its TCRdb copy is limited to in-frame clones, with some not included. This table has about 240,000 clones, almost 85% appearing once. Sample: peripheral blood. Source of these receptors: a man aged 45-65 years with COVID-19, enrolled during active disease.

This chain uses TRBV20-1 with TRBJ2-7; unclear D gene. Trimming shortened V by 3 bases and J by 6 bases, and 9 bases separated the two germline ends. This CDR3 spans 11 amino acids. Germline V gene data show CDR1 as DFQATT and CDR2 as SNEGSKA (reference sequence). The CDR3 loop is CSARLLAEQYF. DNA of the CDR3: TGCAGTGCTAGGCTTCTGGCCGAGCAGTACTTC.

CDR3 in amino acids: CSARIRVGYTF. The CDR3 DNA reads as TGCAGTGCTAGGATCAGGGTCGGCTACACCTTC. This chain links TRBV20-1 with TRBJ1-2; tentative D call: TRBD1 (5 bases). Trimming stripped 3 bases from V and 8 bases from J, with 10 bases between. This CDR3 region has 11 residues. CDR1 is DFQATT and CDR2 is SNEGSKA in the germline V gene (reference sequence).

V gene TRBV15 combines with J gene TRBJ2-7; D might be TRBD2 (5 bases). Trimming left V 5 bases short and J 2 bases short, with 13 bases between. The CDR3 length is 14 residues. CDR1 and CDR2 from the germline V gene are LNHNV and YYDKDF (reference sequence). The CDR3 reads CATSRGRETYEQYF. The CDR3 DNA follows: TGTGCCACCAGCCGAGGCCGGGAAACCTACGAGCAGTACTTC.

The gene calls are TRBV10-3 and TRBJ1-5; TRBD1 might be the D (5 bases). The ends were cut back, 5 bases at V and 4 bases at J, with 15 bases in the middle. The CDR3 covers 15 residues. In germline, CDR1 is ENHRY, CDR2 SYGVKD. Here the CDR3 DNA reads TGTGCCATCAGTTCCCAAAATGGGGGGAATCAGCCCCAGCATTTT. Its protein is CAISSQNGGNQPQHF.

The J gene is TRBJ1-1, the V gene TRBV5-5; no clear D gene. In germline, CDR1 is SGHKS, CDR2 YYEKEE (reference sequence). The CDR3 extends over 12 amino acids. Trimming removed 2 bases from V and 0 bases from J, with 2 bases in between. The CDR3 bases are TGTGCCAGCAGCTTCTTGAACACTGAAGCTTTCTTT. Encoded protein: CASSFLNTEAFF.

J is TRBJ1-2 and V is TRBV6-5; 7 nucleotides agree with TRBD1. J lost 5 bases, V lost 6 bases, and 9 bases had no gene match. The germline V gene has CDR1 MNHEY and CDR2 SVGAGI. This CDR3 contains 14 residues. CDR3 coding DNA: TGTGCCAGCAGGCGTGGGGACAGAGCTTATGGCTACACCTTC. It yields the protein CASRRGDRAYGYTF.

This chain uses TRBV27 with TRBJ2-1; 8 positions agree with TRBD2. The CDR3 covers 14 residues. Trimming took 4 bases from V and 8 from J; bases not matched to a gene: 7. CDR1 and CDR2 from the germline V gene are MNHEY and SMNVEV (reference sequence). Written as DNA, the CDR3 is TGTGCCAGCAGTTCGGGAGCGGGGGTCTATGAGCAGTTCTTC. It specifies CASSSGAGVYEQFF.

This CDR3 is CASSVDSLRETQYF. The CDR3 coding sequence is TGCGCCAGCAGCGTGGACAGCCTCCGAGAGACCCAGTACTTC. V and J are TRBV5-1 and TRBJ2-5, with a weak D call TRBD1 (6 bases). Germline V gene lookup returns CDR1 SGHRS and CDR2 YFSETQ. The V and J ends lost 4 bases and 4 bases respectively, with 14 bases between them. This CDR3 has 14 amino acids.

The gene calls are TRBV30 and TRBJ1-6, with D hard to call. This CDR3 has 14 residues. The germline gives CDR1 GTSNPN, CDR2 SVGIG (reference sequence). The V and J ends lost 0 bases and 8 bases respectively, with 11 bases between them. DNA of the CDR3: TGTGCCTGGAGTGTAATCTACGGGGATTCACCCCTCCACTTT. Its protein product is CAWSVIYGDSPLHF. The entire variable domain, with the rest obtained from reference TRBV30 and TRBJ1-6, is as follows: SQTIHQWPATLVQPVGSPLSLECTVEGTSNPNLYWYRQAAGRGLQLLFYSVGIGQISSEVPQNLSASRPQDRQFILSSKKLLLSDSGFYLCAWSVIYGDSPLHFGNGTRLTVT.

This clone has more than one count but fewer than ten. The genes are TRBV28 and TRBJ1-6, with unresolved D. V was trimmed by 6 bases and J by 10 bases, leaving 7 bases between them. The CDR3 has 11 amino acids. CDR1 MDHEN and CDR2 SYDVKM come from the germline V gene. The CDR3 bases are TGTGCCAGCAGGAGTTCCTCACCCCTCCACTTT. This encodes CASRSSSPLHF.

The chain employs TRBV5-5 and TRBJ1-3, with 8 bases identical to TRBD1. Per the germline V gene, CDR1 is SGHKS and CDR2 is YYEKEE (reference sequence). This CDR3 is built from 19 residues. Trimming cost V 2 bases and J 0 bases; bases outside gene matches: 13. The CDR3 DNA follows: TGTGCCAGCAGCTTTGGACAGGGACAATTACACCCCTCTGGAAACACCATATATTTT. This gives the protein CASSFGQGQLHPSGNTIYF.

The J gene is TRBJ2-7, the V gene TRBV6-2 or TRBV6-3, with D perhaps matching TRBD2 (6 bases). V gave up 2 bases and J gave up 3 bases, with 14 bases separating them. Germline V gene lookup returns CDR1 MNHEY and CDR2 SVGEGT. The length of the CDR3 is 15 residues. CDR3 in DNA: TGTGCCAGCAGTTACCCACGCACGGGGGTCTACGAGCAGTACTTC. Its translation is CASSYPRTGVYEQYF.

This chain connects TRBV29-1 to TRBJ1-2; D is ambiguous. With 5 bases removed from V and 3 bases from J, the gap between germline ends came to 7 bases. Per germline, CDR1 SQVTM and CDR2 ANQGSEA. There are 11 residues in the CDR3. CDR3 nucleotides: TGCAGCGTTTACCGAGACTATGGCTACACCTTC. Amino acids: CSVYRDYGYTF.

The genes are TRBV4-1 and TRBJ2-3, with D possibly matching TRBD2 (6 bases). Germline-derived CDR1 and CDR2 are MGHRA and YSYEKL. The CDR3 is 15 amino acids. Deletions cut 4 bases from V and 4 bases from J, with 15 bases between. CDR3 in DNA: TGCGCCAGCAGCCTCTGGGGTGGCGGGGCAGATACGCAGTATTTT. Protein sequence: CASSLWGGGADTQYF.

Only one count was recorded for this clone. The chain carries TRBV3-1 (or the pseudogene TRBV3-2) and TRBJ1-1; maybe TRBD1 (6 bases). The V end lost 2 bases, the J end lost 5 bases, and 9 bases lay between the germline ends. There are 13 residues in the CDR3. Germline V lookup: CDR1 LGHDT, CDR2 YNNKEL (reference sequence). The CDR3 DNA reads TGTGCCAGCAGCCAACTACAGGGAACTGAAGCTTTCTTT. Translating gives CASSQLQGTEAFF.

CDR3 protein: CASSLATSSYNEQFF. The CDR3, as DNA: TGTGCCAGCAGCTTGGCTACTTCCTCCTACAATGAGCAGTTCTTC. The chain uses TRBV5-4 and TRBJ2-1; no definite D call. Germline CDR1 SGHNT, CDR2 YYREEE (reference sequence). Trimming left V 0 bases short and J 0 bases short, with 7 bases between. The CDR3 runs to 15 residues.

The CDR3 here is CASSVESDSPLHF. The CDR3 nucleotides are TGTGCCAGCAGCGTAGAGAGCGATTCACCCCTCCACTTT. The chain combines TRBV9 with TRBJ1-6; D is uncertain. The CDR3 covers 13 residues. V was trimmed by 0 bases and J by 8 bases, leaving 6 bases between them. Germline lookup yields CDR1 SGDLS and CDR2 YYNGEE.

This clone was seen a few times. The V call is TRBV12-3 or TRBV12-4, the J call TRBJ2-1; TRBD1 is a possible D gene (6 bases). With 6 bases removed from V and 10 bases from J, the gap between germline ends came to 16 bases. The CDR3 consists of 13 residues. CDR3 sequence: CASSGQILVEQFF. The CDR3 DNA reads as TGTGCCAGCAGCGGACAGATCTTAGTCGAGCAGTTCTTC.

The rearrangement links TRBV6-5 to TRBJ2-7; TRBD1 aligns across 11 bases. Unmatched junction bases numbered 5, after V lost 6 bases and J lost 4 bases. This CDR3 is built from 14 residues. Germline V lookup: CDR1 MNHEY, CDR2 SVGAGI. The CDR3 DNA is TGTGCCAGCAGGAAGGGACAGGGGGATTACGAGCAGTACTTC. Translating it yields CASRKGQGDYEQYF.

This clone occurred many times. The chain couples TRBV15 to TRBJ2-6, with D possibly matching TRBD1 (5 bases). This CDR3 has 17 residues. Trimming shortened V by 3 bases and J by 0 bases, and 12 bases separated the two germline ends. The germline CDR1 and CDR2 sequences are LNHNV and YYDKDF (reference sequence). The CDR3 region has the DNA TGTGCCACCAGCAGGGACAAGCAGGACTCTGGGGCCAACGTCCTGACTTTC. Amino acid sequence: CATSRDKQDSGANVLTF.

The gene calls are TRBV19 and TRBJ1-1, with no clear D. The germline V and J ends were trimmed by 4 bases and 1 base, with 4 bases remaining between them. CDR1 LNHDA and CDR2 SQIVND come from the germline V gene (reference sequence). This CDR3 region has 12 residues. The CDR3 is CASSRRNTEAFF. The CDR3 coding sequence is TGTGCCAGTAGTAGGAGGAACACTGAAGCTTTCTTT.

The chain's CDR3 is CASSVGAGGGARLETQYF. The CDR3 DNA reads TGTGCCAGCAGCGTAGGAGCGGGGGGAGGAGCCCGTTTAGAGACCCAGTACTTC. The rearrangement links TRBV9 to TRBJ2-5; 9 bases map to TRBD2. V gave up 0 bases and J gave up 4 bases; unmatched junction bases: 13. This CDR3 is built from 18 residues. Germline V gene sequence: CDR1 SGDLS, CDR2 YYNGEE.

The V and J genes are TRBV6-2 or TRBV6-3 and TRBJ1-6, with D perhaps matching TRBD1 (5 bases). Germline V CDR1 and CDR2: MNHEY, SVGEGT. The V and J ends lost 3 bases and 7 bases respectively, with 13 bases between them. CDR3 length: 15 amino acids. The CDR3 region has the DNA TGTGCCAGCAGTTATACCCAGGGTGGAAATTCACCCCTCCACTTT. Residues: CASSYTQGGNSPLHF.

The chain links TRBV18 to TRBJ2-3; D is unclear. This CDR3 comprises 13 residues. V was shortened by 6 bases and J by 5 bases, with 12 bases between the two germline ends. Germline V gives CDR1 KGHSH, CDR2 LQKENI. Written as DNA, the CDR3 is TGTGCCAGCTCTGGCATGTCTGGAGATACGCAGTATTTT. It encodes CASSGMSGDTQYF. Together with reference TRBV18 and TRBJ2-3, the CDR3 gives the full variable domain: NAGVMQNPRHLVRRRGQEARLRCSPMKGHSHVYWYRQLPEEGLKFMVYLQKENIIDESGMPKERFSAEFPKEGPSILRIQQVVRGDSAAYFCASSGMSGDTQYFGPGTRLTVL.

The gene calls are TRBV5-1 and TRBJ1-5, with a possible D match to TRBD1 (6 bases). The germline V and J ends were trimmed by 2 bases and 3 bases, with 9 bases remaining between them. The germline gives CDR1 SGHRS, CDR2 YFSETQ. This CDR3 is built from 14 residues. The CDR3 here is CASSFGDTNQPQHF. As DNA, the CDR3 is TGCGCCAGCAGCTTCGGGGACACCAATCAGCCCCAGCATTTT.

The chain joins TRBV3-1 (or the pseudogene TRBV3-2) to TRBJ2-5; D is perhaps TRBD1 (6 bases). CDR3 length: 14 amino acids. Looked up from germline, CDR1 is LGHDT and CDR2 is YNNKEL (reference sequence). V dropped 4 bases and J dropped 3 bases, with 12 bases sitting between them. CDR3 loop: CASSRWDTEETQYF. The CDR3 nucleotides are TGTGCCAGCAGCCGTTGGGACACGGAAGAGACCCAGTACTTC.